A single sample gave rise to the 3 T cell receptor beta chains below, sequenced in a study of a mutant IDH1 vaccine in newly diagnosed glioma. No cognate antigen is known for these TCRs. The table came from immunoSEQ multiplex PCR; TCRdb's copy has only in-frame clones and leaves some out. The table lists 55,000 or so clones, about 80% of them singletons. Noted time point: week 23, last vaccination. Topical imiquimod accompanied each vaccine dose, which consisted of 300 ug of mutant IDH1 20-mer peptide. Source: PBMCs, taken from a glioma patient whose treatment included an IDH1 peptide vaccine. The receptors here all came from a man aged 35-49 years with glioma.

This chain links TRBV2 with TRBJ1-5; 9 bases align to TRBD1. After removal of 7 bases from V and 7 bases from J, the junction contained 5 bases not matched to a gene. Germline CDR1 reads SNHLY; CDR2 reads FYNNEI. The CDR3 is 13 amino acids. DNA of the CDR3: TGTGCCAGCACTGGACAGGGGCTACAGCCCCAGCATTTT. Protein: CASTGQGLQPQHF.

The chain couples TRBV10-2 to TRBJ1-1, with D maybe TRBD1 (5 bases). Deletions cut 6 bases from V and 6 bases from J, with 20 bases between. This CDR3 is built from 15 residues. CDR1 and CDR2 from the germline V gene are WSHSY and SAAADI. The CDR3 region is CASRDSNYRKAEAFF. DNA for the CDR3: TGCGCCAGCAGGGATTCAAACTACAGGAAGGCTGAAGCTTTCTTT.

The chain is built from TRBV7-2 and TRBJ1-5; D is unclear. V lost 0 bases, J lost 3 bases, and 3 bases lay in between. In germline, CDR1 is SGHTA, CDR2 FQGNSA. There are 13 residues in the CDR3. As DNA, the CDR3 is TGTGCCAGCAGCTTAGCCCACAATCAGCCCCAGCATTTT. Translation gives CASSLAHNQPQHF.